This entry describes one T cell receptor (beta chain). The sample belongs to a study of blood T cell repertoires in COVID-19. Looking at the study overall: Donors in the United States, Italy and Spain gave samples during acute or convalescent COVID-19. Sources were T cells, B-cell-depleted T cells, or PBMCs; the material itself was cDNA or gDNA.

In the original analysis: Estimated nucleated cell counts came from reference gene primer amplification. Only in-frame clones appear in the TCRdb table, and some are missing; sequencing was by immunoSEQ multiplex PCR. V and J calls and clone size are given by that table; D and trimming were obtained from the DNA. The sample lists under 250,000 clones, about 83% occurring once. V gave up 9 bases and J gave up 6 bases; unmatched junction bases: 12. Germline assignment: CDR1 MDHEN and CDR2 SYDVKM. This CDR3 is built from 15 residues. This receptor was obtained from a woman between 45 and 65 years old with acute or convalescent COVID-19. Source material: peripheral blood. The V gene is TRBV28, the J gene TRBJ1-4; 8 bases are a match to TRBD1. CDR3 sequence (DNA): TGTGCCAGTACGACCCCCCGGACAGGGTATGAAAAACTGTTTTTT. Protein product: CASTTPRTGYEKLFF.